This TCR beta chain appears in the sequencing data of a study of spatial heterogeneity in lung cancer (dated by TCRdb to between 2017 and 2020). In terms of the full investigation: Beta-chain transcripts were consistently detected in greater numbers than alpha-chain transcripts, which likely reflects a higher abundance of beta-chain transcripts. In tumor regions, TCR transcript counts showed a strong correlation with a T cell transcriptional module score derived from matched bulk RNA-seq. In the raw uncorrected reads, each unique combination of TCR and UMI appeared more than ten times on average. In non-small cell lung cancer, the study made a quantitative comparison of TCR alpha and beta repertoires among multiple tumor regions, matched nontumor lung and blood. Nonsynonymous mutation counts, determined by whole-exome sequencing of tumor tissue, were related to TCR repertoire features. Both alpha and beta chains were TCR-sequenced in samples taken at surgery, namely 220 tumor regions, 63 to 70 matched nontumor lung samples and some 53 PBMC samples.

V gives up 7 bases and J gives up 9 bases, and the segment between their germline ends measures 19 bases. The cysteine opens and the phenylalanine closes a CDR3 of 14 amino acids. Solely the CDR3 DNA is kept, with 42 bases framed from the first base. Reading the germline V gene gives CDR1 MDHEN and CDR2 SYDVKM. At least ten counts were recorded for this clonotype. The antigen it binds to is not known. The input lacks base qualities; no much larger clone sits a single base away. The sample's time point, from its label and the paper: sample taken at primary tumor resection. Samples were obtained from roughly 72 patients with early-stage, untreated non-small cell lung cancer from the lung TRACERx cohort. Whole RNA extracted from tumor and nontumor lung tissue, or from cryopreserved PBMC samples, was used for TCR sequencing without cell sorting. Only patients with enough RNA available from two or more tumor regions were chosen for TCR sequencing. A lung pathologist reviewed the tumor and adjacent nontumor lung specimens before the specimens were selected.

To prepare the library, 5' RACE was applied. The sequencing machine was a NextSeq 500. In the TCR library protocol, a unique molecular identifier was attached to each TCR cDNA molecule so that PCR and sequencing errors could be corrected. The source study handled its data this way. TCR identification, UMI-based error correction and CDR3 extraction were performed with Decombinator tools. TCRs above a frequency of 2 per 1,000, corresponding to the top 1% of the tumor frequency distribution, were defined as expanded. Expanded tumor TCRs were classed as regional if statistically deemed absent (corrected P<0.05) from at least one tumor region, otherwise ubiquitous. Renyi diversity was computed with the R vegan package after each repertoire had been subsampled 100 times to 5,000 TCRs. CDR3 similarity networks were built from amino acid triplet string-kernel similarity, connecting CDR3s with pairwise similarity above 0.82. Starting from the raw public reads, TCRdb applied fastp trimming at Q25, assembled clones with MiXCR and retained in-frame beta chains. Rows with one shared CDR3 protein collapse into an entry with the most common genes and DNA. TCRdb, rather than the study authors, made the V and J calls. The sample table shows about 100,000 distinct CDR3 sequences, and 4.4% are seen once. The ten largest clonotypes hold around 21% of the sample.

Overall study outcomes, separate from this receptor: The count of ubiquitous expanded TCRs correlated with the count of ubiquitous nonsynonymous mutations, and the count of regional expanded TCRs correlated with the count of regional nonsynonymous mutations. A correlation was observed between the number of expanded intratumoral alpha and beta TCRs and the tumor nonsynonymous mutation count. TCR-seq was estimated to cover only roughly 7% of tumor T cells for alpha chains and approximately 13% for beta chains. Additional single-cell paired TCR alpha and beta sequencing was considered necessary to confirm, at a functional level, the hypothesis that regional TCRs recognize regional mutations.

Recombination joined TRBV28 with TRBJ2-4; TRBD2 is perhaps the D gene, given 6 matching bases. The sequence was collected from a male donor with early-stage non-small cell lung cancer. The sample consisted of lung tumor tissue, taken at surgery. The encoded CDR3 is CASNPWGEEGIQYF. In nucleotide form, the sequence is TGTGCCAGCAACCCCTGGGGGGAGGAGGGCATTCAGTACTTC.